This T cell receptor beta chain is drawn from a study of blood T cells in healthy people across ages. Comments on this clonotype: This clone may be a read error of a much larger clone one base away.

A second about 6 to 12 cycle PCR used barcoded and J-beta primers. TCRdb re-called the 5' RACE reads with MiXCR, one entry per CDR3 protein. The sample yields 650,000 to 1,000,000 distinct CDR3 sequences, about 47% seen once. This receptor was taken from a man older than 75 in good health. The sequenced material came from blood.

The CDR3 loop is CSVFEGGVVPQYF. Here the CDR3 DNA reads TGCAGCGTTTTTGAGGGCGGCGTCGTACCGCAGTACTTC. The chain recombines TRBV29-1 with TRBJ2-5, with D perhaps matching TRBD2 (5 bases). CDR1 is SQVTM, CDR2 ANQGSEA, per germline. The V end was cut by 5 bases, the J end by 11 bases, with 21 bases between. This CDR3 region has 13 residues.